The rows below give T cell receptor beta chains drawn from one sample of a study of Ad26.COV2.S vaccination and SARS-CoV-2 variants. Measured with immunoSEQ multiplex PCR; TCRdb has only the in-frame clones, and not every one. Among fewer than 600,000 clones, around 89% were seen once, and the ten largest hold about 1.5%. Sample: peripheral blood, taken in a trial of Ad26.COV2.S vaccine versus placebo. The receptor set was obtained from a person between 18 and 65 years old who received the Ad26.COV2.S COVID-19 vaccine or a placebo. Both conserved end residues are part of each CDR3. D genes are given only for firm matches. Only part of the rows carry a size: once, few, many, or a class if the clone is expanded.

V	D	size	J	DNA	CDR3
TRBV28	NA	NA	TRBJ2-3	TGTGCCAGCAGCCAGGCGTCGGCTAGCACAGATACGCAGTATTTT	CASSQASASTDTQYF
TRBV19	TRBD2	NA	TRBJ2-7	TGTGCCAGTAGGAGCCTAGCGGGAGGGCCCCACGAGCAGTACTTC	CASRSLAGGPHEQYF
TRBV4-3	NA	NA	TRBJ2-1	TGCGCCAGCAGCCAAGCTGAGACCCAGGCTGGCGAGCAGTTCTTC	CASSQAETQAGEQFF
TRBV6-5	NA	NA	TRBJ2-2	TGTGCCAGCAGTTACCCCCAGGGACTTAACACCGGGGAGCTGTTTTTT	CASSYPQGLNTGELFF
TRBV7-2	NA	NA	TRBJ1-2	TGTGCCAGCAGCACTTCCCCAGACAACTATGGCTACACCTTC	CASSTSPDNYGYTF
TRBV4-2	NA	NA	TRBJ1-2	TGTGCCAGCAGCCAAGATGGCCCGGGGGGTATGGTTGGCTACACCTTC	CASSQDGPGGMVGYTF
TRBV5-8	NA	NA	TRBJ1-4	TGTGCCAGCAGCTTGGATGGGGGTGCAACTAATGAAAAACTGTTTTTT	CASSLDGGATNEKLFF
TRBV5-4	NA	once	TRBJ2-7	TGTGCCAGCAGCTTGGGAGTAGGGTCGAGCTACGAGCAGTACTTC	CASSLGVGSSYEQYF
TRBV11-2	NA	NA	TRBJ2-5	TGTGCCAGCAGCAATAATATCCAAGAGACCCAGTACTTC	CASSNNIQETQYF
TRBV6-6	NA	NA	TRBJ2-7	TGTGCCAGCAGTTCCGGACATTCCTACGAGCAGTACTTC	CASSSGHSYEQYF
TRBV7-9	TRBD1	NA	TRBJ2-3	TGTGCCGCTCTGGGGGACAGGGGAGCAGATACGCAGTATTTT	CAALGDRGADTQYF
TRBV6-2/TRBV6-3	NA	NA	TRBJ1-5	TGTGCCAGCAGCTACTACGGGGTCAATCAGCCCCAGCATTTT	CASSYYGVNQPQHF
TRBV25-1	TRBD1	NA	TRBJ1-1	TGTGCCAGCAGTGCCTCGGGACAGGGCATGAACACTGAAGCTTTCTTT	CASSASGQGMNTEAFF
TRBV27	NA	NA	TRBJ2-4	TGTGCCAGCAGTCAGAGGCGGGGAAACATTCAGTACTTC	CASSQRRGNIQYF
TRBV5-1	TRBD1	NA	TRBJ1-4	TGCGCCAGCAGCTTGCCGGCAGGGGGCTCTAATGAAAAACTGTTTTTT	CASSLPAGGSNEKLFF
TRBV24-1	NA	NA	TRBJ1-2	TGTGCCACCAGTGACCTTGCCGGAGGCGGTCGCTACACCTTC	CATSDLAGGGRYTF
TRBV29-1	TRBD1	NA	TRBJ2-5	TGCAGCGTCGACGGAGGGCGGCGGACAGGGATAGAGACCCAGTACTTC	CSVDGGRRTGIETQYF
TRBV12-3/TRBV12-4	TRBD1	NA	TRBJ1-1	TGTGCCAGCGAAAGACAGGGAGGTACTGAAGCTTTCTTT	CASERQGGTEAFF
TRBV29-1	TRBD1	NA	TRBJ1-2	TGCAGCGTTGAACGACAGGGGGCCAGTGGCTACACCTTC	CSVERQGASGYTF
TRBV3-1/TRBV3-2	NA	NA	TRBJ2-7	TGTGCCAGCAGCCAAGGTCCCAGGGAGAGCTACGAGCAGTACTTC	CASSQGPRESYEQYF
TRBV10-2	TRBD1	NA	TRBJ2-2	TGCGCCAGCAAGGACAGGACCGGGGAGCTGTTTTTT	CASKDRTGELFF
TRBV4-3	NA	once	TRBJ1-1	TGCGCCAGCAGCCAACGACGGTCTATGAACACTGAAGCTTTCTTT	CASSQRRSMNTEAFF
TRBV11-2	TRBD2	NA	TRBJ2-7	TGTGCCAGCAGCCCGGGGGGGTTTGGATACGAGCAGTACTTC	CASSPGGFGYEQYF
TRBV13	TRBD1	NA	TRBJ2-5	TGTGCCAGCAGCTACCGGACAGGGGAAGAGACCCAGTACTTC	CASSYRTGEETQYF
TRBV7-9	NA	NA	TRBJ1-2	TGTGCCAGCAGCCTTCACGCGGGACAAAGAGACACCTTC	CASSLHAGQRDTF
TRBV6-5	NA	NA	TRBJ1-1	TGTGCCAGCGAGTGGATTGGGGCAGGCACTGAAGCTTTCTTT	CASEWIGAGTEAFF
TRBV15	NA	NA	TRBJ1-1	TGTGCCACCAGCAGAGATATGGGCCCGGGGGCTTTCTTT	CATSRDMGPGAFF
TRBV6-5	NA	NA	TRBJ2-1	TGTGCCAGCAGTTACACGGGACGGCGGGAGCAGTTCTTC	CASSYTGRREQFF
TRBV4-3	TRBD1	NA	TRBJ1-2	TGCGCCAGCAGCCAAGATGCCCCGACAGGGGTGGGGGGCTACACCTTC	CASSQDAPTGVGGYTF
TRBV12-3/TRBV12-4	NA	NA	TRBJ2-3	TGTGCCAGCAGTGAACAGGTGGCAGATACGCAGTATTTT	CASSEQVADTQYF
TRBV19	TRBD1	NA	TRBJ2-1	TGTGCCAGTAGTAACCAGGACAGGTCGTCCTACAATGAGCAGTTCTTC	CASSNQDRSSYNEQFF
TRBV5-1	NA	NA	TRBJ2-2	TGCGCCAGCAGCTTGGGCCCCCAAGCCGACACCGGGGAGCTGTTTTTT	CASSLGPQADTGELFF
TRBV27	NA	NA	TRBJ1-1	TGTGCCAGCACCCGGACGGAGGGGTACACTGAAGCTTTCTTT	CASTRTEGYTEAFF
TRBV4-3	TRBD1	NA	TRBJ1-6	TGCGCCAGCAGCCAAGGGGACAGGGGGTCGTATTCACCCCTCCACTTT	CASSQGDRGSYSPLHF
TRBV19	TRBD2	once	TRBJ2-1	TGTGCCAGTAGTATCGGCGGTTGGCTAGCGGGAGTAGGGAATGAGCAGTTCTTC	CASSIGGWLAGVGNEQFF
TRBV18	TRBD1	NA	TRBJ2-5	TGTGCCAGCTCCGGGGACAGCCAAGAGACCCAGTACTTC	CASSGDSQETQYF
TRBV18	NA	NA	TRBJ1-1	TGTGCCAGCTCACCACCAGTGGGCCCGGGACTACGGGGCACTGAAGCTTTCTTT	CASSPPVGPGLRGTEAFF
TRBV7-3	NA	NA	TRBJ2-3	TGTGCCAGCAGCCCGACAGGTCCTGATACGCAGTATTTT	CASSPTGPDTQYF
TRBV11-2	TRBD2	NA	TRBJ2-6	TGTGCCAGCAGCTTAGGACTAGCGTCAATCCTCTCTGGGGCCAACGTCCTGACTTTC	CASSLGLASILSGANVLTF
TRBV27	NA	NA	TRBJ2-6	TGTGCCAGCAGTGCGCTAGGTGGGGCCAACGTCCTGACTTTC	CASSALGGANVLTF
TRBV4-2	TRBD2	NA	TRBJ2-3	TGTGCCAGCAGCAAGCGGGAGGGCTCAGATACGCAGTATTTT	CASSKREGSDTQYF
TRBV9	TRBD2	NA	TRBJ2-1	TGTGCCAGCAGCACGACTAGCGGCCCCTACAATGAGCAGTTCTTC	CASSTTSGPYNEQFF
TRBV19	NA	once	TRBJ1-5	TGTGCCACCGCAGGGCAGACCTATAGCAATCAGCCCCAGCATTTT	CATAGQTYSNQPQHF
TRBV5-1	TRBD2	NA	TRBJ2-7	TGCGCCAGCAGCCGCGCGGGAGCGGGAAGCTCCTACGAGCAGTACTTC	CASSRAGAGSSYEQYF